The 7 T cell receptor beta chains below come from one sample, sequenced in a study of T-cell reconstitution after alpha-beta-depleted transplantation in children. Preparing the TCRbeta library involved the use of unique molecular identifiers. TCRdb redid the calling of the PCR reads with MiXCR, one entry per CDR3 protein. The table has 250,000 to 300,000 distinct CDR3 sequences, approximately 9.8% seen once. The material was PBMCs from the stem cell graft donor, obtained from the stem cell graft. The source of these receptors is a human donor who donated a stem cell graft to a child with SCID.

This clonotype has only a few counts. J is TRBJ2-3 and V is TRBV24-1, with a possible D match to TRBD2 (5 bases). The CDR3 consists of 13 residues. The ends were cut back, 5 bases at V and 13 bases at J, with 18 bases in the middle. Germline-derived CDR1 and CDR2 are KGHDR and SFDVKD. The CDR3 sequence is CATSATGLLGEYF. CDR3 in DNA: TGTGCCACCAGTGCAACCGGACTCCTCGGGGAGTATTTT.

This clonotype was seen repeatedly, ten times or more. The gene calls are TRBV12-3 or TRBV12-4 and TRBJ1-1, with a tentative D call TRBD1 (6 bases). V was trimmed by 3 bases and J by 5 bases, leaving 10 bases between them. The CDR3 contains 13 residues. DNA of the CDR3: TGTGCCAGCAGTTTTGGGGGGCGGACTGAAGCTTTCTTT. Protein: CASSFGGRTEAFF.

This clonotype was seen only a few times. V gene TRBV12-3 or TRBV12-4 combines with J gene TRBJ1-6; 9 bases agree with TRBD1. V shed 1 base and J 7 bases; nucleotides not matched to a gene: 2. The CDR3 has 15 amino acids. CDR3 in amino acids: CASSLDRGLNSPLHF. CDR3 DNA sequence: TGTGCCAGCAGTTTAGACAGGGGGCTGAATTCACCCCTCCACTTT.

This clonotype was observed a few times. The chain is built from TRBV4-1 and TRBJ1-5; D uncertain. This CDR3 has 15 residues. The germline V gene has CDR1 MGHRA and CDR2 YSYEKL. The V end was cut by 4 bases, the J end by 3 bases, with 13 bases between. The CDR3 coding sequence is TGCGCCAGCAGCCGAACAGAAGGCCCCAATCAGCCCCAGCATTTT. This sequence encodes CASSRTEGPNQPQHF.

This clonotype was counted many times. The chain joins TRBV7-9 to TRBJ1-1; a possible D gene is TRBD1 (6 bases). V lost 5 bases to trimming and J lost 3 bases, with 13 bases between them. The CDR3 runs 14 residues. CDR1 and CDR2 from the germline V gene are SEHNR and FQNEAQ (reference sequence). CDR3 sequence reads: CASSGTGWDTEAFF. The CDR3 DNA reads as TGTGCCAGCAGCGGTACAGGGTGGGACACTGAAGCTTTCTTT.

J is TRBJ2-3 and V is TRBV11-3, with 8 bases that match TRBD1. Germline CDR1 and CDR2: SGHNT and YENEEA. CDR3 size: 15 residues. Unmatched junction bases numbered 6, after V lost 5 bases and J lost 2 bases. The CDR3 region is CASSPGTGATDTQYF. In DNA, the CDR3 is TGTGCCAGCAGCCCCGGGACAGGAGCCACAGATACGCAGTATTTT.

This clonotype was seen a handful of times. J is TRBJ2-5 and V is TRBV2, with 7 positions matching TRBD1. The junction had 10 bases not matched to a gene; V was cut back by 2 bases and J by 4 bases. Per the germline V gene, CDR1 is SNHLY and CDR2 is FYNNEI. The CDR3 sequence is 16 residues long. As DNA, the CDR3 is TGTGCCAGCAGTGAAAAAGTGGGACAGTTTGGAGAGACCCAGTACTTC. Translation gives CASSEKVGQFGETQYF.